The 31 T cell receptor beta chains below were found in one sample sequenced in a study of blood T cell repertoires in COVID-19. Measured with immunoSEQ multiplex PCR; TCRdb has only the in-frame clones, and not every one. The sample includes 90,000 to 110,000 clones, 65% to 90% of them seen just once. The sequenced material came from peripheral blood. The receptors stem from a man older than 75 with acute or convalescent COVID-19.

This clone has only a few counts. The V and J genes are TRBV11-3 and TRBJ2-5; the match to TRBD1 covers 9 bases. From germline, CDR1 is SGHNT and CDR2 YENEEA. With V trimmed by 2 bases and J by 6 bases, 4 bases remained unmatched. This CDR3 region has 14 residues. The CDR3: CASSLPGQGKTQYF. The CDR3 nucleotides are TGTGCCAGCAGCTTACCTGGACAGGGGAAGACCCAGTACTTC.

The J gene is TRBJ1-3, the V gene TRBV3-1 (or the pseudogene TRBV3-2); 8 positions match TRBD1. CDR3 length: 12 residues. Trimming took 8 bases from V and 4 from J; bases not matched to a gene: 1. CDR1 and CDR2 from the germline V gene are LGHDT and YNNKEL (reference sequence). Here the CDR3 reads CASRDRGNTIYF. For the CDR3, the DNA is TGTGCCAGCCGGGACAGGGGAAACACCATATATTTT.

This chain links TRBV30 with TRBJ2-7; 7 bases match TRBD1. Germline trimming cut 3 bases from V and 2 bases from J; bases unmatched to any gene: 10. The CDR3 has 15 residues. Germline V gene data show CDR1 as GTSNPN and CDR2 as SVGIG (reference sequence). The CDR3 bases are TGTGCCTGGAGGACAGGGAACATTGGGACCTACGAGCAGTACTTC. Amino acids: CAWRTGNIGTYEQYF.

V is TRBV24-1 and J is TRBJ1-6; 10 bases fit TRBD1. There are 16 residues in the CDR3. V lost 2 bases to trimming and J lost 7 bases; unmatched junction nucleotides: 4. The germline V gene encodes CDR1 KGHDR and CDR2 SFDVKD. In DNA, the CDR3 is TGTGCCACCAGTGATTCGCGACAGGGGGCAAATTCACCCCTCCACTTT. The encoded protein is CATSDSRQGANSPLHF.

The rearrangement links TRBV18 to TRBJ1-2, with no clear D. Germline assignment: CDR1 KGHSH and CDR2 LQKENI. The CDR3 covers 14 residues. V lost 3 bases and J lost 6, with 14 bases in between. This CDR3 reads CASSPLQAQDGYTF. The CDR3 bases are TGTGCCAGCTCACCTCTCCAGGCCCAGGATGGCTACACCTTC.

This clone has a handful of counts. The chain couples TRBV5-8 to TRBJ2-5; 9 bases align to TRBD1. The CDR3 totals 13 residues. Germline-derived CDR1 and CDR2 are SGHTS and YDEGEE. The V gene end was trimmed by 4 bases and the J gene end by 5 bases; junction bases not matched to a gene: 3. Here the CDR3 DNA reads TGTGCCAGCAGCCGGGACAGGGAGGAGACCCAGTACTTC. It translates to CASSRDREETQYF.

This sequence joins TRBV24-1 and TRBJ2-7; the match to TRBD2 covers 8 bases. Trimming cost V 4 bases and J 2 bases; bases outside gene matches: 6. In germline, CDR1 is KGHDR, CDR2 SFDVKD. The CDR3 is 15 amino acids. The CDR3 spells CATSDSTSATYEQYF. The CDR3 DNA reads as TGTGCCACCAGTGACTCGACTAGCGCAACCTACGAGCAGTACTTC.

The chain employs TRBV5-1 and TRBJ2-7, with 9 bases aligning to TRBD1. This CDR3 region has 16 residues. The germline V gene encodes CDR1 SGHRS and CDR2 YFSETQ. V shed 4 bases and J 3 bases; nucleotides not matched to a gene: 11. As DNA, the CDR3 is TGCGCCAGCAGCCCTCTATCCGGGACAGGGTTCTACGAGCAGTACTTC. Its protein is CASSPLSGTGFYEQYF.

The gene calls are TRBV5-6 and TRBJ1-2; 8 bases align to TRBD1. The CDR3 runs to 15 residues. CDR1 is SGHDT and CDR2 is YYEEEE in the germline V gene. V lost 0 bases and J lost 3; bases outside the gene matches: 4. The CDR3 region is CASSLDPTGDYGYTF. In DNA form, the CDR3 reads TGTGCCAGCAGCTTGGACCCGACAGGGGACTATGGCTACACCTTC.

The chain's CDR3 is CASSVAPGTSIYEQYF. Here the CDR3 DNA reads TGTGCCAGCAGCGTGGCACCCGGGACTAGTATCTACGAGCAGTACTTC. The rearrangement joins TRBV9 to TRBJ2-7, with TRBD2 matching over 8 bases. From germline, CDR1 is SGDLS and CDR2 YYNGEE. Trimming removed 2 bases from V and 3 bases from J; junction bases left unmatched: 10. This CDR3 is built from 16 residues.

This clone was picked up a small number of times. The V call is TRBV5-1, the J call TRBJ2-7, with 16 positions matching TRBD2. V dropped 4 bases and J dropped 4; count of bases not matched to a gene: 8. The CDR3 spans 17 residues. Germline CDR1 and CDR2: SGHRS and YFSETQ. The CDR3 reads CASSVGLAGGNMYEQYF. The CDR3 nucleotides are TGCGCCAGCAGCGTGGGACTAGCGGGAGGGAATATGTACGAGCAGTACTTC.

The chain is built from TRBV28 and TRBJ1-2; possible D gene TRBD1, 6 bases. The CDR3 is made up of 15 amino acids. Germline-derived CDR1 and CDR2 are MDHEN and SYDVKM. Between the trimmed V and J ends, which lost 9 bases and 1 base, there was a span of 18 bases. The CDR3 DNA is TGTGCCAGTACTTATGACAGGAACCGTAACTATGGCTACACCTTC. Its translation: CASTYDRNRNYGYTF.

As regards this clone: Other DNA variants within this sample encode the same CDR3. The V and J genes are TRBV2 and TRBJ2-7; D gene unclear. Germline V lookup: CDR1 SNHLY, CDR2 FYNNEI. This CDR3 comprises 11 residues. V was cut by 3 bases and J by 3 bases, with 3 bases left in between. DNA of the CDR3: TGTGCCAGCAGTGAGTACTACGAGCAGTACTTC. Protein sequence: CASSEYYEQYF.

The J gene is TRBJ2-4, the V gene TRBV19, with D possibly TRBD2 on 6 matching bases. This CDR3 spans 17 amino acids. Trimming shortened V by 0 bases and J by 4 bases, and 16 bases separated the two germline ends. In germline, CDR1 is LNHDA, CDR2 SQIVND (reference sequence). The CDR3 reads CASSIDRSREAKNIQYF. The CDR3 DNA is TGTGCCAGTAGTATAGATCGGAGCAGGGAGGCAAAAAACATTCAGTACTTC.

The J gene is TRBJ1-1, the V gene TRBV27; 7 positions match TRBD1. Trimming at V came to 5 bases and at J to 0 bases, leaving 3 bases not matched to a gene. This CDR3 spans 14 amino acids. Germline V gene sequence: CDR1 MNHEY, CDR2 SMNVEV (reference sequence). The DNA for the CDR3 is TGTGCCAGCAGTATCGACAGGGTGAACACTGAAGCTTTCTTT. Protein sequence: CASSIDRVNTEAFF.

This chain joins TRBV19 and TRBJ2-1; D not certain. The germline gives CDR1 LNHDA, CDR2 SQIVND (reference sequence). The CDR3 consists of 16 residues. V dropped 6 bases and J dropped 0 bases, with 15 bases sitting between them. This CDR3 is CASRVAHTNSYNEQFF. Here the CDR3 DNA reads TGTGCCAGTAGGGTCGCTCATACAAACTCCTACAATGAGCAGTTCTTC.

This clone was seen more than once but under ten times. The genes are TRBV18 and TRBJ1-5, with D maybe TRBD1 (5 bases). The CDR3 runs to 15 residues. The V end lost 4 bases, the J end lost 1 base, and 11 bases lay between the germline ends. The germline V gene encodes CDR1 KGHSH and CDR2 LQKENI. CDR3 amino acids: CASSHSGISNQPQHF. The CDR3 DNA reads TGTGCCAGCTCACACTCAGGGATAAGCAATCAGCCCCAGCATTTT.

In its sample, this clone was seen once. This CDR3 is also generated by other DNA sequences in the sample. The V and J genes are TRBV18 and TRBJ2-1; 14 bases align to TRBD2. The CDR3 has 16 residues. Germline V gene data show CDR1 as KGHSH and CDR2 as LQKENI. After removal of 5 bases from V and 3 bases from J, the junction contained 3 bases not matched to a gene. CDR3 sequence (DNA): TGTGCCAGCTCATCCGGGACTAGCGGGAGCTACAATGAGCAGTTCTTC. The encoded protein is CASSSGTSGSYNEQFF.

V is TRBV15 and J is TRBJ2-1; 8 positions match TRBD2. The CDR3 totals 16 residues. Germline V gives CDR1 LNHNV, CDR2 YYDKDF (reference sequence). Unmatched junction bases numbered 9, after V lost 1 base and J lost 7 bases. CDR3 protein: CATSRASGRAFNEQFF. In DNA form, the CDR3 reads TGTGCCACCAGCAGAGCGAGCGGGAGAGCGTTTAATGAGCAGTTCTTC. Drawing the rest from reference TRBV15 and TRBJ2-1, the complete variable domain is DAMVIQNPRYQVTQFGKPVTLSCSQTLNHNVMYWYQQKSSQAPKLLFHYYDKDFNNEADTPDNFQSRRPNTSFCFLDIRSPGLGDTAMYLCATSRASGRAFNEQFFGPGTRLTVL.

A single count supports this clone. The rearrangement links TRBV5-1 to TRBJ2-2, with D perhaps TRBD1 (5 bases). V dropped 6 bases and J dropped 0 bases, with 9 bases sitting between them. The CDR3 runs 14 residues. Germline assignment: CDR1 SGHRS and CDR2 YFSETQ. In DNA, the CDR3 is TGCGCCAGCAAACAACAGGCGAACACCGGGGAGCTGTTTTTT. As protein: CASKQQANTGELFF.

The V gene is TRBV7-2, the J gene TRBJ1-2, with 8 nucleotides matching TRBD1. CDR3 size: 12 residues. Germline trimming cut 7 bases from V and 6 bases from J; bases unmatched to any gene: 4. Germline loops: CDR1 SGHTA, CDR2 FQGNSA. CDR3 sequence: CASTRDRHGYTF. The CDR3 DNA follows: TGTGCCAGCACCAGGGACAGGCATGGCTACACCTTC.

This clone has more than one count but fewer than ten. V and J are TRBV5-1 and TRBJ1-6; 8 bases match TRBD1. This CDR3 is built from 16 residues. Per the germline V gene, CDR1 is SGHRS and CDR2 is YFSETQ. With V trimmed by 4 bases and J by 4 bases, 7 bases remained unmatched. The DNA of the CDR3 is TGCGCCAGCAGCACGGGACAGGCAGGATATAATTCACCCCTCCACTTT. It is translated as CASSTGQAGYNSPLHF.

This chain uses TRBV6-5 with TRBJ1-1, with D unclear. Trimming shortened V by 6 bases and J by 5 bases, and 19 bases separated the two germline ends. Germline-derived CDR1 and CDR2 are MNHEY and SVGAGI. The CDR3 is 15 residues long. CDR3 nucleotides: TGTGCCAGCAGCCGCGAGGCAGTCTCCCGGACTGAAGCTTTCTTT. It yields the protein CASSREAVSRTEAFF.

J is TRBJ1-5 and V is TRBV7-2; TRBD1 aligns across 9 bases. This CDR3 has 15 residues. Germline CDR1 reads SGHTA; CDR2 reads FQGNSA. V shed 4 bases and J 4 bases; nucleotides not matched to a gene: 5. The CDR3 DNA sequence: TGTGCCAGCAGCTCCTCGGGACAGGGAAATCAGCCCCAGCATTTT. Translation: CASSSSGQGNQPQHF.

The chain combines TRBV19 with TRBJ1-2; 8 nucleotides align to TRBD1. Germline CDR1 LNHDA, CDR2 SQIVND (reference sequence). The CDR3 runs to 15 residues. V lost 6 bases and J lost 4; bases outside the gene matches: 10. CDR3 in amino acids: CASSKTGAPGYGYTF. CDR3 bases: TGTGCCAGTAGCAAGACAGGGGCACCAGGCTATGGCTACACCTTC. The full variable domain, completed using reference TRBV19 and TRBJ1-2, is DGGITQSPKYLFRKEGQNVTLSCEQNLNHDAMYWYRQDPGQGLRLIYYSQIVNDFQKGDIAEGYSVSREKKESFPLTVTSAQKNPTAFYLCASSKTGAPGYGYTFGSGTRLTVV.

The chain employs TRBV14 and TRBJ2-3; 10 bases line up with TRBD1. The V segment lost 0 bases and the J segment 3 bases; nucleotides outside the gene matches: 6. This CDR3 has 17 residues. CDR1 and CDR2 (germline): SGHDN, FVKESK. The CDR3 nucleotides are TGTGCCAGCAGCCAAGATCTGGGACAGGGGATAACAGATACGCAGTATTTT. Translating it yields CASSQDLGQGITDTQYF.

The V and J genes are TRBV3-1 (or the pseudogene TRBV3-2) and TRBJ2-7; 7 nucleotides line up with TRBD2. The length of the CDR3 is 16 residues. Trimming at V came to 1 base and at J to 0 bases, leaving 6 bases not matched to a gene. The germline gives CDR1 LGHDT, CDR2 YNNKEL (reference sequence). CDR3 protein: CASSQVSGHLSYEQYF. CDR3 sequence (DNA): TGTGCCAGCAGCCAAGTTAGCGGGCACCTCTCCTACGAGCAGTACTTC.

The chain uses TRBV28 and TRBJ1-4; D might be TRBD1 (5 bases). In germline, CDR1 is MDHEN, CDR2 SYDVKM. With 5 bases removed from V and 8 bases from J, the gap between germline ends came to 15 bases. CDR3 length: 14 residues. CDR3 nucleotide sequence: TGTGCCAGCAGTATGCAGGGAGGATACGAAAAACTGTTTTTT. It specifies CASSMQGGYEKLFF. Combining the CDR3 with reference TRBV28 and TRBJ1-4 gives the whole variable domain DVKVTQSSRYLVKRTGEKVFLECVQDMDHENMFWYRQDPGLGLRLIYFSYDVKMKEKGDIPEGYSVSREKKERFSLILESASTNQTSMYLCASSMQGGYEKLFFGSGTQLSVL.

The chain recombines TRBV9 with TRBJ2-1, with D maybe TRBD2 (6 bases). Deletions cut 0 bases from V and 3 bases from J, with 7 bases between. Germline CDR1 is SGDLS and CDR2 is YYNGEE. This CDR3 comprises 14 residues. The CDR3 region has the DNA TGTGCCAGCAGCGTAGGCGGGGACTACAATGAGCAGTTCTTC. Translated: CASSVGGDYNEQFF.

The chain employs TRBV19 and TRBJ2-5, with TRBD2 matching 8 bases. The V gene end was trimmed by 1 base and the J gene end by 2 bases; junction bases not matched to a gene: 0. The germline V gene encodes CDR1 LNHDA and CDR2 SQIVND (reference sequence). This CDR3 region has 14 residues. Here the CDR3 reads CASSIGLAQETQYF. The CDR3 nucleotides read TGTGCCAGTAGTATAGGACTAGCGCAAGAGACCCAGTACTTC.

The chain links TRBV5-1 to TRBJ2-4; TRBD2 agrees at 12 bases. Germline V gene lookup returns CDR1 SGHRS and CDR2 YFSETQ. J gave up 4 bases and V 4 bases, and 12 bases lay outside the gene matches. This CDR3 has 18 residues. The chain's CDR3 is CASSEVLAGGPRKNIQYF. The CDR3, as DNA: TGCGCCAGCAGCGAAGTGCTAGCGGGAGGGCCGAGGAAAAACATTCAGTACTTC.